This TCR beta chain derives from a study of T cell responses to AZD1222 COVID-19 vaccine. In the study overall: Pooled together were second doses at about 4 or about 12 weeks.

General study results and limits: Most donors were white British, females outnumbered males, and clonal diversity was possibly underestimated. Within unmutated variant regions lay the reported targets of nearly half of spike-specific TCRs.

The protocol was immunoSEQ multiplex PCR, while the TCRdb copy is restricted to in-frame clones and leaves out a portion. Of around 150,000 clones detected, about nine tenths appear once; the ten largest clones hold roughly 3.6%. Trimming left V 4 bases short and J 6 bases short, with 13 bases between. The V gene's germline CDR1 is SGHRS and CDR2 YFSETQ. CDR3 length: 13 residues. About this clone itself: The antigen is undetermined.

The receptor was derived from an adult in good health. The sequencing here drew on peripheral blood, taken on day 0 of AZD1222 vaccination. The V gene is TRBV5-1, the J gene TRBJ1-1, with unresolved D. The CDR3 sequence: CASSQVAQAEAFF. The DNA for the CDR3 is TGCGCCAGCAGCCAGGTGGCCCAGGCTGAAGCTTTCTTT.